The rows below give T cell receptor beta chains drawn from one sample of a study of T cell clonotyping in hematopoietic cell transplantation. Clones were sequenced by immunoSEQ multiplex PCR, and TCRdb holds only the in-frame ones, with some missing. In the table there are about 76,000 clones, 90% to 96% of which are singletons. Material: peripheral blood mononuclear cells, obtained before stem cell transplant. The receptors originated from a woman in her fifties or sixties with acute myeloid leukemia. Some clones in this sample may be carry-over from other donors' samples. Each CDR3 is given with its conserved first and last residue. The D gene is left open where the match is weak. A clone size is listed for some rows: how often the clone was seen (once, few, many), or a class if it is expanded.

v_gene	d_gene	abundance	j_gene	CDR3aa	CDR3nt
TRBV5-1	-	-	TRBJ1-2	CASNIGGTYGYTF	TGCGCCAGCAATATTGGGGGGACCTATGGCTACACCTTC
TRBV11-2	-	-	TRBJ2-1	CASSLRAYNEQFF	TGTGCCAGCAGCTTACGGGCTTACAATGAGCAGTTCTTC
TRBV7-7	TRBD1	-	TRBJ2-2	CASSRTGAGELFF	TGTGCTAGCAGCCGTACAGGGGCCGGGGAGCTGTTTTTT
TRBV30	-	-	TRBJ2-2	CAWSVLSGPDTGELFF	TGTGCCTGGAGTGTACTCTCGGGGCCTGACACCGGGGAGCTGTTTTTT
TRBV7-3	-	-	TRBJ2-1	CASSLTGGVNEQFF	TGTGCCAGCAGCTTAACAGGCGGGGTCAATGAGCAGTTCTTC
TRBV25-1	TRBD1	-	TRBJ1-2	CASSDIRDSSNYGYTF	TGTGCCAGCAGTGATATCCGGGACAGTTCTAACTATGGCTACACCTTC
TRBV7-8	-	-	TRBJ1-2	CASSPRDGGYTF	TGTGCCAGCAGCCCCCGAGACGGTGGCTACACCTTC
TRBV19	TRBD1	-	TRBJ2-3	CASSVGQGTDTQYF	TGTGCCAGTAGTGTCGGACAGGGGACGGATACGCAGTATTTT
TRBV5-6	-	-	TRBJ1-1	CASSLGKGSGAEAFF	TGTGCCAGCAGCTTAGGCAAAGGTTCGGGGGCTGAAGCTTTCTTT
TRBV6-5	-	-	TRBJ2-3	CASREGSTDTQYF	TGTGCCAGCCGCGAGGGGAGCACAGATACGCAGTATTTT
TRBV7-9	-	once	TRBJ1-4	CASSSKQDLNEKLFF	TGTGCCAGCAGCTCAAAACAGGACCTAAATGAAAAACTGTTTTTT
TRBV5-6	-	-	TRBJ2-7	CASSLARAGFSYEQYF	TGTGCCAGCAGCTTGGCCAGAGCAGGGTTCTCCTACGAGCAGTACTTC
TRBV5-1	-	-	TRBJ2-3	CASSFSRTDTQYF	TGCGCCAGCAGTTTTAGCAGAACAGATACGCAGTATTTT
TRBV21-1	-	-	TRBJ2-7	CASSKEGNPREQYF	TGTGCCAGCAGCAAGGAAGGGAACCCCCGGGAGCAGTACTTC
TRBV19	TRBD2	-	TRBJ2-7	CASRRAGETYEQYF	TGTGCCAGTAGGCGAGCGGGAGAGACCTACGAGCAGTACTTC
TRBV19	TRBD1	-	TRBJ2-7	CASSSDRDRGRLEQYF	TGTGCCAGTAGTTCAGACCGGGACAGGGGGCGCCTCGAGCAGTACTTC
TRBV28	-	-	TRBJ1-1	CASRLTGNTEAFF	TGTGCCAGCAGACTGACGGGGAACACTGAAGCTTTCTTT
TRBV5-4	-	-	TRBJ2-7	CASSSKRDNYEQYF	TGTGCCAGCAGCTCCAAGCGGGACAACTACGAGCAGTACTTC